The 28 T cell receptor beta chains given below trace back to one sample, sequenced in a study of T-cell memory formation after mild COVID-19. TCRdb re-called the 5' RACE reads through MiXCR, storing one row per CDR3 protein. The sample consists of 350,000 to 500,000 distinct CDR3 sequences, more than 20% of them appearing once. Input material: PBMCs or a T cell subset sorted from them (not recorded which). The receptors originated from an adult woman who had mild COVID-19 (a few samples of this study predate the infection). Cell type and time point are not known.

This clonotype was seen only a few times. V usage is TRBV11-1 and J usage is TRBJ2-7, with 13 bases fitting TRBD2. There are 18 residues in the CDR3. The J segment lost 3 bases and the V segment lost 4 bases, leaving 12 bases of the junction unmatched. CDR1 is SGHAT and CDR2 is FQDESV in the germline V gene (reference sequence). The CDR3 here is CASSSGTSGALTIYEQYF. DNA for the CDR3: TGTGCCAGCAGCTCCGGGACTAGCGGGGCGCTAACAATCTACGAGCAGTACTTC.

The table lists this clonotype with many counts. The V and J genes are TRBV7-2 and TRBJ2-1; possible D gene TRBD1, 6 bases. The CDR3 is 15 residues long. Germline V CDR1 and CDR2: SGHTA, FQGNSA. The germline V and J ends were trimmed by 5 bases and 0 bases, with 11 bases remaining between them. This CDR3 is CASSPVGGSYNEQFF. CDR3 nucleotides: TGTGCCAGCAGCCCCGTAGGGGGCTCCTACAATGAGCAGTTCTTC. The variable domain in full, with the rest retrieved from reference TRBV7-2 and TRBJ2-1, is GAGVSQSPSNKVTEKGKDVELRCDPISGHTALYWYRQSLGQGLEFLIYFQGNSAPDKSGLPSDRFSAERTGGSVSTLTIQRTQQEDSAVYLCASSPVGGSYNEQFFGPGTRLTVL.

The chain uses TRBV20-1 and TRBJ2-6; D could derive from TRBD1 or TRBD2 (5 bases each). V shed 6 bases and J shed 2 bases, with 11 bases lying between them. This CDR3 spans 14 amino acids. The V gene's germline CDR1 is DFQATT and CDR2 SNEGSKA (reference sequence). The CDR3 DNA follows: TGCAGTGCGAGATGGGGGACTGGGGCCAACGTCCTGACTTTC. It encodes CSARWGTGANVLTF.

The sample holds a few counts of this clonotype. V is TRBV6-5 and J is TRBJ2-6; 8 positions agree with TRBD1. V shed 8 bases and J 2 bases; nucleotides not matched to a gene: 8. CDR1 and CDR2 from the germline V gene are MNHEY and SVGAGI. CDR3 length: 16 residues. CDR3 region: CASAGTGSPGANVLTF. The CDR3 DNA follows: TGTGCCAGCGCCGGGACAGGCTCCCCTGGGGCCAACGTCCTGACTTTC.

The chain combines TRBV5-1 with TRBJ2-6; 11 nucleotides align to TRBD2. CDR3 length equals 17 residues. Germline V lookup: CDR1 SGHRS, CDR2 YFSETQ. The J segment lost 2 bases and the V segment lost 1 base, leaving 2 bases of the junction unmatched. This CDR3 reads CASSLISGGAGANVLTF. As DNA, the CDR3 is TGCGCCAGCAGCTTGATTAGCGGGGGGGCTGGGGCCAACGTCCTGACTTTC. The full variable domain, with the rest looked up from reference TRBV5-1 and TRBJ2-6, is KAGVTQTPRYLIKTRGQQVTLSCSPISGHRSVSWYQQTPGQGLQFLFEYFSETQRNKGNFPGRFSGRQFSNSRSEMNVSTLELGDSALYLCASSLISGGAGANVLTFGAGSRLTVL.

This chain joins TRBV13 and TRBJ2-2; 8 nucleotides agree with TRBD2. This CDR3 is 15 amino acids long. Germline CDR1 and CDR2: PRHDT and FYEKMQ (reference sequence). Losses at the gene ends were 8 bases for V and 2 bases for J; bases not matched to a gene: 7. The DNA for the CDR3 is TGTGCCAGCTCTACGGGAGGGCCCAACACCGGGGAGCTGTTTTTT. Translating it yields CASSTGGPNTGELFF. Together with reference TRBV13 and TRBJ2-2, the CDR3 gives the full variable domain: AAGVIQSPRHLIKEKRETATLKCYPIPRHDTVYWYQQGPGQDPQFLISFYEKMQSDKGSIPDRFSAQQFSDYHSELNMSSLELGDSALYFCASSTGGPNTGELFFGEGSRLTVL.

This clonotype was found a few times. This rearrangement joins TRBV20-1 to TRBJ2-3; TRBD2 agrees at 15 bases. From germline, CDR1 is DFQATT and CDR2 SNEGSKA (reference sequence). The length of the CDR3 is 15 residues. CDR3 sequence (DNA): TGCAGGGGGACTAGCGGGGGGAGACGCACAGATACGCAGTATTTT. Amino acids: CRGTSGGRRTDTQYF.

This clonotype has more than one count but fewer than ten. The chain combines TRBV20-1 with TRBJ1-2, with D perhaps matching TRBD1 (5 bases). The germline CDR1 and CDR2 sequences are DFQATT and SNEGSKA (reference sequence). Trimming stripped 6 bases from V and 4 bases from J, with 24 bases between. The CDR3 is 16 residues long. CDR3 loop: CSATVGKSGGGYGYTF. CDR3 nucleotide sequence: TGCAGTGCAACTGTAGGGAAGTCCGGGGGAGGCTATGGCTACACCTTC.

This clonotype was seen a few times. The chain couples TRBV12-3 or TRBV12-4 to TRBJ2-7; D gene unclear. The CDR3 spans 16 residues. V lost 0 bases and J 0 bases, leaving 12 bases between the germline ends. The CDR3 DNA sequence: TGTGCCAGCAGTTTAGCAGGGAACACCAACTCCTACGAGCAGTACTTC. As protein: CASSLAGNTNSYEQYF.

Turning to this clonotype: A much larger clonotype is one base distant, so this may be a read error. The J gene is TRBJ1-2, the V gene TRBV2; 7 nucleotides agree with TRBD1. From germline, CDR1 is SNHLY and CDR2 FYNNEI. This CDR3 contains 18 residues. CDR3 protein: CAGSEAPGQTGYNYGYTF. The CDR3 DNA reads TGTGCCGGCAGTGAAGCGCCGGGACAGACAGGCTATAACTATGGCTACACCTTC.

CDR3 DNA: TGTGCCAGCAGCCCCAACAGACTAGCGGGGGTTACCGGGGAGCTGTTTTTT. Amino acid sequence: CASSPNRLAGVTGELFF. The gene calls are TRBV7-8 and TRBJ2-2; 12 bases map to TRBD2. CDR1 SGHVS and CDR2 FQNEAQ come from the germline V gene. Trimming took 5 bases from V and 5 from J; bases not matched to a gene: 9. The length of the CDR3 is 17 residues.

This clonotype occurred a few times. J is TRBJ2-7 and V is TRBV2; tentatively, D is TRBD1 (5 bases). CDR1 and CDR2 (germline): SNHLY, FYNNEI. The CDR3 contains 14 residues. Trimming cost V 8 bases and J 1 base, with 15 bases left between them. Here the CDR3 DNA reads TGTGCCAGCCGTGGACATATTTCTTCCTACGAGCAGTACTTC. Amino acid sequence: CASRGHISSYEQYF.

This clonotype was detected a few times. The V and J genes are TRBV5-4 and TRBJ2-1; 15 nucleotides match TRBD2. Germline assignment: CDR1 SGHNT and CDR2 YYREEE (reference sequence). Trimming removed 0 bases from V and 9 bases from J; junction bases left unmatched: 1. This CDR3 has 15 residues. CDR3 amino acids: CASSLAGLAGGEQFF. CDR3 in DNA: TGTGCCAGCAGCTTGGCGGGACTAGCGGGAGGTGAGCAGTTCTTC.

The chain recombines TRBV24-1 with TRBJ2-1, with 14 bases that match TRBD2. The CDR3 covers 17 residues. The junction had 6 bases not matched to a gene; V was cut back by 3 bases and J by 6 bases. CDR1 KGHDR and CDR2 SFDVKD come from the germline V gene. The CDR3 DNA follows: TGTGCCACCAGTGATCCTGGGGGGACTAGCGGGAGCAATGAGCAGTTCTTC. This encodes CATSDPGGTSGSNEQFF.

This rearrangement joins TRBV7-3 to TRBJ2-2; 8 bases are shared with TRBD2. Trimming removed 2 bases from V and 3 bases from J; junction bases left unmatched: 5. The V gene's germline CDR1 is SGHTA and CDR2 FQGTGA. CDR3 length: 16 amino acids. The CDR3 sequence is CASSLASGGDTGELFF. CDR3 DNA sequence: TGTGCCAGCAGCTTAGCGAGCGGGGGAGACACCGGGGAGCTGTTTTTT. The full variable domain, rest sourced from reference TRBV7-3 and TRBJ2-2, is GAGVSQTPSNKVTEKGKYVELRCDPISGHTALYWYRQSLGQGPEFLIYFQGTGAADDSGLPNDRFFAVRPEGSVSTLKIQRTERGDSAVYLCASSLASGGDTGELFFGEGSRLTVL.

CDR3 residues: CASSPRLAEGTDTQYF. CDR3 bases: TGTGCCAGCAGCCCCAGACTAGCGGAAGGCACAGATACGCAGTATTTT. The rearrangement joins TRBV7-6 to TRBJ2-3; 9 bases fit TRBD2. V was pared by 5 bases and J by 1 base, with 7 bases of the junction left unmatched. CDR1 SGHVS and CDR2 FNYEAQ come from the germline V gene. The CDR3 totals 16 residues.

This clonotype was observed a few times. The DNA is omitted, as the CDR3 cannot be located on it reliably, and the CDR3 follows TCRdb's listing. The CDR3 reads CASSQDRGAGRFYEQYFGQQYF. The gene calls are TRBV4-2 and TRBJ2-7; the table assigns TRBD1, which was not confirmed against the DNA. Germline V lookup: CDR1 LGHNA, CDR2 YNFKEQ. The CDR3 adds up to 22 amino acids, both ends counted.

The J gene is TRBJ2-3, the V gene TRBV7-3, with D perhaps TRBD2 (6 bases). In germline, CDR1 is SGHTA, CDR2 FQGTGA. Trimming cost V 5 bases and J 7 bases, with 28 bases left between them. The CDR3 spans 18 residues. The CDR3 is CASSRGPGRAPGSNTQYF. CDR3 DNA sequence: TGTGCCAGCAGCCGAGGCCCCGGTCGAGCCCCCGGGAGCAATACGCAGTATTTT.

This clonotype came up a few times. V usage is TRBV20-1 and J usage is TRBJ1-1; D not certain. Germline loops: CDR1 DFQATT, CDR2 SNEGSKA (reference sequence). Trimming took 0 bases from V and 6 from J, leaving 20 bases between them. This CDR3 is built from 16 residues. The CDR3 nucleotides read TGCAGTGCTAGAGAAGTGGGAAGAGTACTGGTAGCTGAAGCTTTCTTT. The encoded protein is CSAREVGRVLVAEAFF.

This clonotype was observed a handful of times. The V and J genes are TRBV7-9 and TRBJ1-1, with D unclear. The germline V and J ends were trimmed by 0 bases and 2 bases, with 10 bases remaining between them. Germline V lookup: CDR1 SEHNR, CDR2 FQNEAQ (reference sequence). CDR3 size: 15 residues. The CDR3 reads CASSLANTDNTEAFF. CDR3 coding DNA: TGTGCCAGCAGCTTAGCGAATACCGACAACACTGAAGCTTTCTTT.

This clonotype occurred many times. The V call is TRBV5-1, the J call TRBJ2-3; perhaps TRBD2 as D (5 bases). V was cut by 3 bases and J by 2 bases, with 13 bases left in between. In germline, CDR1 is SGHRS, CDR2 YFSETQ. The length of the CDR3 is 15 residues. The CDR3 loop reads CASSWSGLDTDTQYF. The CDR3 coding sequence is TGCGCCAGCAGCTGGAGCGGTTTGGACACAGATACGCAGTATTTT.

The chain combines TRBV5-4 with TRBJ2-7; 11 bases match TRBD1. This CDR3 has 15 amino acids. The germline gives CDR1 SGHNT, CDR2 YYREEE (reference sequence). The ends lost 4 bases at V and 3 bases at J; junction bases unmatched: 6. The CDR3 nucleotides read TGTGCCAGCAGCCCGGGACAGGGGGAGTACTACGAGCAGTACTTC. Its protein product is CASSPGQGEYYEQYF.

This sequence joins TRBV9 and TRBJ1-1; the D is unclear. The CDR3 spans 14 residues. Trimming left V 1 base short and J 3 bases short, with 10 bases between. Looked up from germline, CDR1 is SGDLS and CDR2 is YYNGEE. The CDR3 DNA is TGTGCCAGCAGCGTACAGCCGACCTACACTGAAGCTTTCTTT. Encoded protein: CASSVQPTYTEAFF.

This clonotype occurred a few times. The chain combines TRBV20-1 with TRBJ1-4; D not certain. The CDR3 extends over 15 amino acids. Germline V gene lookup returns CDR1 DFQATT and CDR2 SNEGSKA (reference sequence). V was pared by 0 bases and J by 2 bases, with 10 bases between. The CDR3 region has the DNA TGCAGTGCTAGAGACGCGGGGAGGACTAATGAAAAACTGTTTTTT. Protein sequence: CSARDAGRTNEKLFF.

The V gene is TRBV3-1, the J gene TRBJ2-7; 7 bases are a match to TRBD2. Per the germline V gene, CDR1 is LGHDT and CDR2 is YNNKEL (reference sequence). The length of the CDR3 is 15 residues. V gave up 1 base and J gave up 0 bases; unmatched junction bases: 3. Written as DNA, the CDR3 is TGTGCCAGCAGCCAAGCTAGCGGTCTCTCCTACGAGCAGTACTTC. Protein: CASSQASGLSYEQYF.

V is TRBV24-1 and J is TRBJ2-4; D may be TRBD2 (6 bases). CDR1 and CDR2 from the germline V gene are KGHDR and SFDVKD. The V gene lost 3 bases and the J gene lost 8 bases, with 13 bases spanning the gap. CDR3 length: 14 residues. This CDR3 is CATSDSSAGYIQYF. CDR3 DNA: TGTGCCACCAGTGATAGCAGCGCGGGGTACATTCAGTACTTC.

The chain is built from TRBV6-1 and TRBJ1-5, with D possibly TRBD1 on 5 matching bases. V lost 5 bases, J lost 4 bases, and 18 bases lay in between. Looked up from germline, CDR1 is MNHNS and CDR2 is SASEGT. CDR3 length: 16 amino acids. CDR3 DNA: TGTGCCAGCAGTCCCTCAGTCGGGGGTACGAATCAGCCCCAGCATTTT. This gives the protein CASSPSVGGTNQPQHF.

This clonotype was detected only once. This chain uses TRBV4-1 with TRBJ2-1; 7 nucleotides agree with TRBD2. The CDR3 runs to 11 residues. Germline lookup yields CDR1 MGHRA and CDR2 YSYEKL. V trimming: 1 base; J trimming: 15 bases; junction bases outside the gene matches: 3. CDR3 protein: CASSQGGGWFF. As DNA, the CDR3 is TGCGCCAGCAGCCAAGGGGGGGGTTGGTTCTTC.